What follows is one TCR beta chain and its context. As yet, its antigen is unknown. V was clipped by 3 bases and J by 2 bases; unmatched bases: 5. The CDR3 sequence is 14 residues long. Germline V gives CDR1 DFQATT, CDR2 SNEGSKA (reference sequence). The data were produced by immunoSEQ multiplex PCR, yet TCRdb's version contains in-frame clones alone and is incomplete. The table lists approximately 420,000 clones, approximately 90% of them singletons. The data belong to a study of Ad26.COV2.S vaccination and SARS-CoV-2 variants. Study in general: Vaccine-arm donor from the placebo-controlled COV1001 Ad26.COV2.S trial.

Overall study results and limits: Total T cell responses were possibly underestimated by TCR breadth and depth analyses. Post-vaccination breadth of spike-specific CD8+ and CD4+ T cell responses was reportedly substantial.

As for treatment: 19 received Ad26.COV2.S at low or high dose, single or two shots; roughly five received placebo; per-sample allocation not given. Sampling happened 63 days after the first vaccine or placebo injection. An adult of 18-55 years in Boston served as donor. The clonotype originates from a person between 18 and 59 years old who received the Ad26.COV2.S COVID-19 vaccine or a placebo. The chain is built from TRBV20-1 and TRBJ2-3, with 7 bases that match TRBD1. The input for sequencing was peripheral blood, taken in a trial of Ad26.COV2.S vaccine versus placebo. This CDR3 reads CSASDDRDTDTQYF. The CDR3, as DNA: TGCAGTGCTAGTGATGACAGGGACACAGATACGCAGTATTTT.